The 2 T cell receptor beta chains below were found in one sample sequenced in a study of shared clonotypes between healthy human individuals. Profiled with immunoSEQ multiplex PCR; TCRdb holds only in-frame clones, not every one. The sample shows fewer than 650,000 clones, around three quarters of them seen only once. Source material: PBMCs. These receptors all come from a woman aged 35 to 49 in good health. Some clones in this sample may be carry-over from other donors' samples.

This chain uses TRBV5-6 with TRBJ2-3; D is perhaps TRBD2 (6 bases). V was trimmed by 0 bases and J by 4 bases, leaving 15 bases between them. Germline V gene data show CDR1 as SGHDT and CDR2 as YYEEEE. The CDR3 is made up of 16 amino acids. CDR3 region: CASSLGGRREADTQYF. CDR3 nucleotide sequence: TGTGCCAGCAGCTTGGGTGGGAGGAGAGAGGCAGATACGCAGTATTTT.

The chain carries TRBV25-1 and TRBJ2-3, with 11 positions matching TRBD2. The CDR3 is made up of 16 amino acids. Germline loops: CDR1 MGHDK, CDR2 SYGVNS. With V trimmed by 3 bases and J by 4 bases, 6 bases remained unmatched. The CDR3 DNA reads as TGTGCCAGCAGTGAGTGGCTAGCGGGAGGAGCAGATACGCAGTATTTT. Translating it yields CASSEWLAGGADTQYF.